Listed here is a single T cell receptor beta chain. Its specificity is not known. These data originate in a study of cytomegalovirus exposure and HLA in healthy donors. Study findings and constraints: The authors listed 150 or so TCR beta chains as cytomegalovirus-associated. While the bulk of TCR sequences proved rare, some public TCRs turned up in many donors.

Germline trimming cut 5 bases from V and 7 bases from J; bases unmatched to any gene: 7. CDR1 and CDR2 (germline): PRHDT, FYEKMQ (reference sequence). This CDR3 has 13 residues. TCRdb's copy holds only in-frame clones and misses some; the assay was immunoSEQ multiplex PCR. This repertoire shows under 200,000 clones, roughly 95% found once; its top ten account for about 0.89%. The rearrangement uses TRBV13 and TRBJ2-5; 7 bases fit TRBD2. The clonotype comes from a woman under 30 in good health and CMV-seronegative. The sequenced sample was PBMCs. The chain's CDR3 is CASSPGLGGTQYF. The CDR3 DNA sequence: TGTGCCAGCAGCCCAGGACTAGGCGGGACCCAGTACTTC.